One and the same sample provided the 3 T cell receptor beta chains below, sequenced in a study of human T cells and chemical hapten exposure. TCRdb fed the RACE reads into MiXCR, producing one record per CDR3 protein. The table lists about 160,000 distinct CDR3 sequences, around 30% of them singletons. Regarding time point: patch test 3, about 24 weeks after DPC sensitization. As for treatment: therapeutic diphenylcyclopropenone sensitization with weekly scalp DPC. This material consisted of whole blood, taken in connection with sensitization to the hapten diphenylcyclopropenone (DPC). The receptors originated from a woman aged 18-29 years with alopecia areata. Some clones in this sample may be carry-over from other donors' samples.

The chain couples TRBV6-1 to TRBJ2-1, with D possibly matching TRBD1 (6 bases). Trimming cost V 6 bases and J 9 bases, with 15 bases left between them. This CDR3 contains 13 residues. The germline V gene has CDR1 MNHNS and CDR2 SASEGT. As DNA, the CDR3 is TGTGCCAGCAGGCGGACAGAGAAGAGTGAGCAGTTCTTC. Amino acid sequence: CASRRTEKSEQFF.

This clonotype has more than one count but fewer than ten. V gene TRBV4-3 combines with J gene TRBJ2-3; TRBD2 might be the D (6 bases). V was shortened by 4 bases and J by 1 base, with 15 bases between the two germline ends. In germline, CDR1 is LGHNA, CDR2 YSLEER. CDR3 length: 16 residues. As DNA, the CDR3 is TGCGCCAGCAGCCGGTCGGGGACTCCCGGCACAGATACGCAGTATTTT. It encodes CASSRSGTPGTDTQYF.

Here the CDR3 reads CASRLTSGGSYNEQFF. In nucleotides, the CDR3 is TGCGCCAGCAGACTCACTAGCGGGGGCTCCTACAATGAGCAGTTCTTC. The chain combines TRBV5-1 with TRBJ2-1, with 11 bases lining up with TRBD2. In germline, CDR1 is SGHRS, CDR2 YFSETQ. The CDR3 has 16 residues. Trimming at V came to 5 bases and at J to 0 bases, leaving 4 bases not matched to a gene.